Following are 28 T cell receptor beta chains from one sample sequenced in a study of T cells in Graves' hyperthyroidism and ophthalmopathy (dated by TCRdb to about 2019). The protocol used for the library was multiplex PCR. Sequencing relied on an Illumina HiSeq 2000. The TCR beta CDR3 regions were amplified from RNA transcripts. The first round of RT-PCR for the TCR CDR3 was performed with the HTBI primer set and the Qiagen OneStep RT-PCR kit. TCRdb applied fastp at Q25 and MiXCR to the public reads, then kept only in-frame beta chains. All rows with the same CDR3 protein become a single entry with the most common DNA and genes. The sample records 490,000 or so distinct CDR3 sequences, 20% to 25% of which are singletons. The ten largest clonotypes hold around 54% of the sample. Material for sequencing was blood. The origin of the receptors is a woman aged 70 to 79 with Graves' ophthalmopathy.

The rearrangement links TRBV9 to TRBJ2-3; maybe TRBD1 (7 bases). Germline V lookup: CDR1 SGDLS, CDR2 YYNGEE. V was trimmed by 3 bases and J by 6 bases, leaving 26 bases between them. The CDR3 extends over 18 amino acids. This CDR3 is CASSEPLGLGGGMDTQYF. The CDR3 DNA is TGTGCCAGCAGCGAGCCCTTAGGTCTAGGAGGGGGCATGGATACGCAGTATTTT.

The rearrangement uses TRBV28 and TRBJ1-3; D call uncertain. The CDR3 covers 15 residues. CDR1 and CDR2 (germline): MDHEN, SYDVKM. Trimming removed 9 bases at V and 0 bases at J, with 15 bases between. This chain's CDR3 is CASTTFIFSGNTIYF. In nucleotides, the CDR3 is TGTGCCAGTACAACCTTTATATTCTCTGGAAACACCATATATTTT.

This clonotype was found a few times. The rearrangement links TRBV6-1 to TRBJ2-3; 7 bases line up with TRBD1. From germline, CDR1 is MNHNS and CDR2 SASEGT. This CDR3 region has 14 residues. The ends lost 7 bases at V and 6 bases at J; junction bases unmatched: 10. This chain's CDR3 is CASNTGDRPDTQYF. CDR3 DNA: TGTGCCAGCAACACAGGGGATCGGCCTGATACGCAGTATTTT.

This chain links TRBV19 with TRBJ1-2; D is ambiguous. The CDR3 length is 13 residues. V was shortened by 3 bases and J by 3 bases, with 8 bases between the two germline ends. Germline CDR1 is LNHDA and CDR2 is SQIVND (reference sequence). CDR3 loop: CASSIQADYGYTF. The CDR3 region has the DNA TGTGCCAGTAGTATCCAGGCGGACTATGGCTACACCTTC.

The chain combines TRBV7-8 with TRBJ2-1, with TRBD2 matching over 8 bases. This CDR3 spans 16 amino acids. V dropped 5 bases and J dropped 0; count of bases not matched to a gene: 6. CDR1 is SGHVS, CDR2 FQNEAQ, per germline. The CDR3 loop is CASSIPGTSSYNEQFF. The CDR3 coding sequence is TGTGCCAGCAGCATCCCCGGGACTAGCTCCTACAATGAGCAGTTCTTC.

This chain connects TRBV30 to TRBJ1-6; D remains ambiguous. The V gene lost 2 bases and the J gene lost 6 bases, with 11 bases spanning the gap. This CDR3 spans 14 amino acids. CDR1 and CDR2 (germline): GTSNPN, SVGIG (reference sequence). Written as DNA, the CDR3 is TGTGCCTGGAGTATTCACAGACCTAATTCACCCCTCCACTTT. This translates into CAWSIHRPNSPLHF.

This clonotype came up a few times. The CDR3 sequence: CSARSSSNQPQHF. Written as DNA, the CDR3 is TGCAGTGCTAGATCCAGTAGCAATCAGCCCCAGCATTTT. V gene TRBV20-1 combines with J gene TRBJ1-5; D is unclear. This CDR3 contains 13 residues. The V end was cut by 2 bases, the J end by 0 bases, with 5 bases between. Germline values: CDR1 DFQATT, CDR2 SNEGSKA (reference sequence).

This clonotype was recorded many times. The J gene is TRBJ1-4, the V gene TRBV3-1; D is ambiguous. Germline V gene data show CDR1 as LGHDT and CDR2 as YNNKEL (reference sequence). The CDR3 loop spans 11 amino acids. V lost 6 bases to trimming and J lost 5 bases, with 4 bases between them. CDR3 in amino acids: CASSQNEKLFF. DNA for the CDR3: TGTGCCAGCAGTCAAAATGAAAAACTGTTTTTT.

This clonotype has more than one count but fewer than ten. The chain joins TRBV28 to TRBJ2-3; tentatively, D is TRBD1 or TRBD2 (5 bases each). CDR1 is MDHEN and CDR2 is SYDVKM in the germline V gene. The CDR3 sequence is 15 residues long. Trimming shortened V by 3 bases and J by 1 base, and 11 bases separated the two germline ends. The CDR3 loop is CASSFRGAGTDTQYF. In nucleotides, the CDR3 is TGTGCCAGCAGTTTTCGGGGCGCAGGCACAGATACGCAGTATTTT. The variable domain in full, completed from reference TRBV28 and TRBJ2-3, reads DVKVTQSSRYLVKRTGEKVFLECVQDMDHENMFWYRQDPGLGLRLIYFSYDVKMKEKGDIPEGYSVSREKKERFSLILESASTNQTSMYLCASSFRGAGTDTQYFGPGTRLTVL.

The rearrangement joins TRBV5-5 to TRBJ1-6; a weak D match, TRBD1 (5 bases). Germline V CDR1 and CDR2: SGHKS, YYEKEE (reference sequence). The CDR3 is 20 amino acids. V lost 4 bases and J 7 bases, leaving 30 bases between the germline ends. The CDR3 reads CASSLRDGVRTSGRNSPLHF. Written as DNA, the CDR3 is TGTGCCAGCAGCCTCCGGGACGGGGTGCGGACCTCTGGGAGAAATTCACCCCTCCACTTT.

A remark on this clonotype: A much larger clone sits a single nucleotide away, making a read error possible. V is TRBV12-3 or TRBV12-4 and J is TRBJ2-1; 12 bases are shared with TRBD2. The CDR3 runs 16 residues. The CDR3 DNA reads TGTGCCAGCAGTTCACCCCGACTAGCGGGAGTTAATGAGCAGCTCTTC. It yields the protein CASSSPRLAGVNEQLF.

A note on this clonotype: The germline gene is not matched at one end of the junction; a read error may be the cause. DNA of the CDR3: TGTGCCAGCAGCTCTTTTAGATTGAGGTTC. It codes for CASSSFRLRF. The chain is built from TRBV2 and TRBJ2-4, with D unresolved. Germline V gene sequence: CDR1 SNHLY, CDR2 FYNNEI. This CDR3 has 10 amino acids.

This clonotype was observed a handful of times. This chain links TRBV9 with TRBJ2-5, with D possibly TRBD1 on 7 matching bases. Germline V gene data show CDR1 as SGDLS and CDR2 as YYNGEE. CDR3 length: 14 amino acids. Between the trimmed V and J ends, which lost 9 bases and 3 bases, there was a span of 18 bases. CDR3 protein: CATAGGLGEETQYF. CDR3 sequence (DNA): TGTGCCACCGCAGGGGGGCTGGGAGAAGAGACCCAGTACTTC.

The chain joins TRBV27 to TRBJ1-2; possibly TRBD1 for D (5 bases). V lost 7 bases, J lost 4 bases, and 19 bases lay in between. This CDR3 contains 15 residues. Per the germline V gene, CDR1 is MNHEY and CDR2 is SMNVEV (reference sequence). This CDR3 reads CASTNPRVPSYGYTF. The CDR3 bases are TGTGCCAGCACCAACCCCAGGGTCCCCTCCTATGGCTACACCTTC.

V gene TRBV9 combines with J gene TRBJ2-7, with D tentatively TRBD1 or TRBD2 (5 bases each). The germline gives CDR1 SGDLS, CDR2 YYNGEE. The CDR3 has 14 residues. V gave up 0 bases and J gave up 2 bases, with 9 bases separating them. The CDR3 is CASSVEGSTYEQYF. CDR3 DNA: TGTGCCAGCAGCGTAGAGGGGAGCACCTACGAGCAGTACTTC.

The table lists this clonotype with many counts. This chain links TRBV29-1 with TRBJ2-7; tentative D call: TRBD1 (5 bases). V was clipped by 4 bases and J by 7 bases, with 20 bases between them. The CDR3 spans 14 residues. Per germline, CDR1 SQVTM and CDR2 ANQGSEA. The CDR3 reads CSVAVSSGPGEQYF. In nucleotides, the CDR3 is TGCAGCGTTGCTGTCAGCAGTGGGCCAGGGGAGCAGTACTTC.

The V gene is TRBV30, the J gene TRBJ2-5; TRBD2 might be the D (6 bases). Per the germline V gene, CDR1 is GTSNPN and CDR2 is SVGIG (reference sequence). The V gene lost 7 bases and the J gene lost 5 bases, with 14 bases spanning the gap. The CDR3 covers 12 residues. The CDR3 DNA follows: TGTGCCTACGGAACCGCGGGGGAGACCCAGTACTTC. The encoded protein is CAYGTAGETQYF.

CDR3 DNA sequence: TGTGCCAGCTCCCAAAACTATAGCTCCTACAATGAGCAGTTCTTC. This gives the protein CASSQNYSSYNEQFF. V is TRBV18 and J is TRBJ2-1; unclear D gene. In germline, CDR1 is KGHSH, CDR2 LQKENI. The germline V and J ends were trimmed by 6 bases and 0 bases, with 12 bases remaining between them. The CDR3 loop spans 15 amino acids.

CDR3 DNA: TGTGCCAGCAGCCAAGATGTGGGCCCAGGGGGGGACACTGAAGCTTTCTTT. It translates to CASSQDVGPGGDTEAFF. The chain links TRBV3-1 to TRBJ1-1; 7 nucleotides align to TRBD1. The V and J ends lost 0 bases and 3 bases, in that order; junction bases with no gene match: 10. This CDR3 region has 17 residues. Germline CDR1 is LGHDT and CDR2 is YNNKEL (reference sequence).

This clonotype showed up just a few times. The genes are TRBV20-1 and TRBJ1-1, with D unresolved. Trimming removed 1 base at V and 5 bases at J, with 11 bases between. CDR1 DFQATT and CDR2 SNEGSKA come from the germline V gene (reference sequence). This CDR3 region has 13 residues. CDR3 nucleotide sequence: TGCAGTGCTAGAGCCCAAGGGAAAACTGAAGCTTTCTTT. Its protein product is CSARAQGKTEAFF.

A few counts support this clonotype. The J gene is TRBJ1-1, the V gene TRBV3-1; D not resolved. This CDR3 contains 13 residues. The germline V gene has CDR1 LGHDT and CDR2 YNNKEL (reference sequence). Trimming took off 1 base at V and 7 bases at J, with 10 bases between the two ends. In DNA form, the CDR3 reads TGTGCCAGCAGCCAAGCCGAGGCGATTGAAGCTTTCTTT. This translates into CASSQAEAIEAFF.

The gene calls are TRBV4-2 and TRBJ2-3; 13 bases are a match to TRBD2. Germline CDR1 LGHNA, CDR2 YNFKEQ. J was trimmed by 7 bases and V by 1 base; bases with no gene match: 17. The CDR3 contains 20 residues. The CDR3 DNA follows: TGTGCCAGCAGCCAAGTTAGAATATATAGGACTAGCGGGAGTTGGAATACGCAGTATTTT. As protein: CASSQVRIYRTSGSWNTQYF.

J is TRBJ2-1 and V is TRBV10-3; TRBD2 might be the D (7 bases). V gave up 3 bases and J gave up 7 bases, with 19 bases separating them. CDR1 is ENHRY and CDR2 is SYGVKD in the germline V gene. The CDR3 has 16 amino acids. CDR3 region: CAISDGLGGARNEQFF. The CDR3 DNA sequence: TGTGCCATCAGTGATGGTTTAGGGGGGGCGCGGAATGAGCAGTTCTTC.

V gene TRBV7-9 combines with J gene TRBJ1-1, with 9 bases fitting TRBD1. The V gene end was trimmed by 2 bases and the J gene end by 0 bases; junction bases not matched to a gene: 4. Germline CDR1 SEHNR, CDR2 FQNEAQ (reference sequence). The CDR3 totals 16 residues. The CDR3 reads CASSLTGTGLNTEAFF. In DNA form, the CDR3 reads TGTGCCAGCAGCTTAACCGGGACAGGGTTGAACACTGAAGCTTTCTTT.

In its sample, this clonotype was seen a few times. This sequence joins TRBV11-3 and TRBJ2-2; TRBD2 aligns across 9 bases. Trimming removed 1 base from V and 8 bases from J; junction bases left unmatched: 2. Germline lookup yields CDR1 SGHNT and CDR2 YENEEA. CDR3 length: 14 residues. The CDR3 coding sequence is TGTGCCAGCAGCTTAGTTAGCGGGAGTGGGGAGCTGTTTTTT. Amino acids: CASSLVSGSGELFF.

This rearrangement joins TRBV20-1 to TRBJ2-5; D perhaps matches TRBD2 (7 bases). Germline CDR1 and CDR2: DFQATT and SNEGSKA (reference sequence). This CDR3 spans 13 amino acids. Trimming removed 4 bases at V and 5 bases at J, with 14 bases between. In nucleotides, the CDR3 is TGCAGTGCTACAGAAGGGAGGGGGGAGACCCAGTACTTC. As protein: CSATEGRGETQYF.

The sample holds a few counts of this clonotype. The rearrangement joins TRBV19 to TRBJ2-7; 8 bases map to TRBD1. J lost 4 bases, V lost 4 bases, and 9 bases had no gene match. CDR3 length equals 15 residues. Germline values: CDR1 LNHDA, CDR2 SQIVND (reference sequence). The CDR3 reads CASSTFRQGSYEQYF. The CDR3, as DNA: TGTGCCAGTAGTACCTTCAGACAGGGGAGTTACGAGCAGTACTTC. The full variable domain, with the rest looked up from reference TRBV19 and TRBJ2-7, is DGGITQSPKYLFRKEGQNVTLSCEQNLNHDAMYWYRQDPGQGLRLIYYSQIVNDFQKGDIAEGYSVSREKKESFPLTVTSAQKNPTAFYLCASSTFRQGSYEQYFGPGTRLTVT.

The J gene is TRBJ2-4, the V gene TRBV12-5; TRBD1 might be the D (6 bases). From germline, CDR1 is LGHNT and CDR2 FRNRAP. The CDR3 is 18 residues long. V lost 3 bases to trimming and J lost 1 base, with 19 bases between them. This CDR3 is CASGLLRGSNGAKNIQYF. DNA of the CDR3: TGTGCTAGTGGTTTACTCAGGGGTTCGAATGGCGCCAAAAACATTCAGTACTTC.